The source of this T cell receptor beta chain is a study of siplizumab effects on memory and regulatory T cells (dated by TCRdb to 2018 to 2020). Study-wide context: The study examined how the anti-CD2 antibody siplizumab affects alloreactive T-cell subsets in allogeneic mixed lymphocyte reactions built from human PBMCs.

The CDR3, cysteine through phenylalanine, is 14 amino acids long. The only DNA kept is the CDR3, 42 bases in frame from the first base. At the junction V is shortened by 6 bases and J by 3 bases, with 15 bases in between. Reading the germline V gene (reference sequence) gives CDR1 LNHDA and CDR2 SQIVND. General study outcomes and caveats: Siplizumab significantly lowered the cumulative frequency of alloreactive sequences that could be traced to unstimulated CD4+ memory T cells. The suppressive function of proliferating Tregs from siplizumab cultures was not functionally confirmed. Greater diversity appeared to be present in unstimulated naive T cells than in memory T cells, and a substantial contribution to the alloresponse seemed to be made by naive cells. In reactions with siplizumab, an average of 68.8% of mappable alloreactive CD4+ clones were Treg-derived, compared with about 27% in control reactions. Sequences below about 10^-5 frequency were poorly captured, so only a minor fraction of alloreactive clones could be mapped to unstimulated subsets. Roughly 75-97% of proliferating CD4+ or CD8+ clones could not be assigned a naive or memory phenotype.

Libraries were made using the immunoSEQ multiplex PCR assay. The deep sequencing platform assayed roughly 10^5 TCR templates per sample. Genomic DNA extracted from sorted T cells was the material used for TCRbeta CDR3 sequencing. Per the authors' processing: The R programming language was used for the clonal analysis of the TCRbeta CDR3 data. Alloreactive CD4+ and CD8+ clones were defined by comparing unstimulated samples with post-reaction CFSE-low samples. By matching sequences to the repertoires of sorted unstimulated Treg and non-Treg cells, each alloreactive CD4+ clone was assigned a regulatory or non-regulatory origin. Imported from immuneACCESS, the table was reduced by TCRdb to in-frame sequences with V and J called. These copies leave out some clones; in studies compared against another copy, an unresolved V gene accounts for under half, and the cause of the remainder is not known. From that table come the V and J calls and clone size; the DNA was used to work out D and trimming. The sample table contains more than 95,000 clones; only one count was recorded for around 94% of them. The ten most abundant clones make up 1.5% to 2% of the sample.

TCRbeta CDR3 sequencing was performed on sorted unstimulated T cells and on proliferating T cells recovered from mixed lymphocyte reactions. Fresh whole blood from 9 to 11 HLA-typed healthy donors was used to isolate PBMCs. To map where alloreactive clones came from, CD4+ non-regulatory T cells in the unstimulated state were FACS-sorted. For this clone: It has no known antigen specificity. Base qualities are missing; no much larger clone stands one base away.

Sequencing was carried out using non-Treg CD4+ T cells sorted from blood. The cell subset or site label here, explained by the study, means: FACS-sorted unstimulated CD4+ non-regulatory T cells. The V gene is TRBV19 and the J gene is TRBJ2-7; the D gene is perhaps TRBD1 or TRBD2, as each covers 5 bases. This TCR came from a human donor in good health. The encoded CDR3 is CASRNPGRNYEQYF. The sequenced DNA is TGTGCCAGTAGGAACCCGGGACGGAACTACGAGCAGTACTTC.